The TCR beta chain described here comes from a study of cytomegalovirus exposure and HLA in healthy donors. The wider study: An early data release held some 85 million unique TCRs from HLA-typed donors. Study-level results: Accounts indicate the classifier identified cytomegalovirus status with strong specificity and sensitivity. In an earlier analysis, about 87% or about 30%: the productive usage of most TCR beta V segments. Solely CMV serostatus was available to characterize immune exposure.

The CDR3 contains 16 residues. V was clipped by 3 bases and J by 1 base, with 16 bases between them. Germline V gene lookup returns CDR1 MNHEY and CDR2 SVGAGI. Concerning this clone: Its target is unknown.

A multiplex PCR was run with 60 Vbeta primers and 13 Jbeta primers. Only in-frame clones appear in the TCRdb table, and some are missing; sequencing was by immunoSEQ multiplex PCR. In the table there are 150,000 to 200,000 clones, around 83% of which are singletons. The sample consisted of PBMCs. This receptor was identified in a man aged 18 to 29 in good health and CMV-seropositive. The chain is built from TRBV6-5 and TRBJ2-7, with D perhaps matching TRBD1 (5 bases). The CDR3 reads CASSYRGGAVSYEQYF. In nucleotides, the CDR3 is TGTGCCAGCAGTTATAGGGGTGGGGCAGTATCCTACGAGCAGTACTTC.